A selection of T cell receptor beta chains follows, all from one sample in a study of blood T cells in healthy people across ages. One entry per CDR3 protein results from TCRdb running MiXCR on the 5' RACE reads. The sample carries over 1,300,000 distinct CDR3 sequences, almost 60% recorded once. Input material: blood. The receptors shown here come from a man aged 18 to 29 in good health. Each CDR3 is given with its conserved first and last residue. D genes are given only for firm matches. Not all rows give a size; the values are once, few, many and, for expanded clones, a class.

V	size	D	J	CDR3	DNA
TRBV20-1	-	TRBD2	TRBJ2-5	CSASKGLAGSETQYF	TGCAGTGCTAGTAAGGGACTAGCGGGAAGCGAGACCCAGTACTTC
TRBV6-5	once	TRBD1	TRBJ2-3	CASRFQGAADTQYF	TGTGCCAGCAGATTCCAGGGGGCCGCAGATACGCAGTATTTT
TRBV27	-	-	TRBJ1-2	CASSLRGGGYYGYTF	TGTGCCAGCAGTTTACGTGGGGGAGGCTACTATGGCTACACCTTC
TRBV29-1	-	TRBD2	TRBJ2-1	CSVEGLADSYNEQFF	TGCAGCGTTGAGGGACTAGCGGACTCCTACAATGAGCAGTTCTTC
TRBV20-1	-	-	TRBJ2-7	CSAPDREAYEQYF	TGCAGTGCGCCGGACCGAGAAGCCTACGAGCAGTACTTC
TRBV29-1	once	-	TRBJ2-1	CSVEMGQRNEQFF	TGCAGCGTTGAGATGGGGCAGAGGAATGAGCAGTTCTTC
TRBV12-3/TRBV12-4	-	-	TRBJ1-2	CATGGEGYGYTF	TGTGCCACCGGGGGCGAGGGCTATGGCTACACCTTC
TRBV25-1	once	-	TRBJ2-3	CASSEYTGDTQYF	TGTGCCAGCAGTGAATATACGGGAGATACGCAGTATTTT
TRBV4-1	few	TRBD2	TRBJ2-7	CASSPELADSYEQYF	TGCGCCAGCAGCCCGGAGCTAGCGGATTCCTACGAGCAGTACTTC
TRBV6-5	once	-	TRBJ2-3	CASSYKRSTDTQYF	TGTGCCAGCAGTTACAAGCGGAGCACAGATACGCAGTATTTT
TRBV4-1	-	-	TRBJ1-2	CASSPKQGSYTF	TGCGCCAGCAGCCCCAAACAGGGCAGCTACACCTTC
TRBV11-2	-	-	TRBJ1-2	CASSLNRDYGHTF	TGTGCCAGCAGCTTAAACAGAGACTATGGCCACACCTTC
TRBV24-1	-	-	TRBJ2-1	CATSASNLTTYNEQFF	TGTGCCACCAGTGCAAGCAACCTCACTACCTACAATGAGCAGTTCTTC
TRBV10-3	-	-	TRBJ2-1	CAISGGRGPDNEQFF	TGTGCCATCAGTGGGGGGCGGGGGCCTGACAATGAGCAGTTCTTC
TRBV25-1	few	-	TRBJ1-6	CASSDGSYNSPLHF	TGTGCCAGCAGTGATGGCAGCTATAATTCACCCCTCCACTTT
TRBV3-1	-	-	TRBJ1-2	CASSQDAANYGYTF	TGTGCCAGCAGCCAAGATGCAGCAAACTATGGCTACACCTTC
TRBV6-2/TRBV6-3	-	-	TRBJ2-7	CASRNDRTGGEQYF	TGTGCCAGCAGGAACGACAGGACCGGGGGCGAGCAGTACTTC
TRBV29-1	-	-	TRBJ2-7	CSVDGGGAGYEQYF	TGCAGCGTCGACGGAGGGGGGGCGGGCTACGAGCAGTACTTC
TRBV7-2	-	-	TRBJ1-4	CASSLGAHPGTLFF	TGTGCCAGCAGCTTAGGAGCTCATCCCGGGACCCTGTTTTTT
TRBV7-9	few	-	TRBJ2-7	CASSLSQDFSYEQYF	TGTGCCAGCAGCTTAAGTCAGGATTTCTCCTACGAGCAGTACTTC
TRBV27	few	-	TRBJ1-5	CASSYKDGAGQPQHF	TGTGCCAGCAGTTACAAGGATGGGGCGGGTCAGCCCCAGCATTTT
TRBV7-9	-	TRBD1	TRBJ1-4	CASSLGEGATTNEKLFF	TGTGCCAGCAGCTTAGGCGAGGGGGCGACCACTAATGAAAAACTGTTTTTT
TRBV29-1	-	-	TRBJ2-7	CSVEDGDGPYGQYF	TGCAGCGTTGAAGACGGCGACGGCCCCTACGGGCAGTACTTC
TRBV29-1	few	TRBD2	TRBJ2-4	CSVEVPLGGSYIQYF	TGCAGCGTTGAAGTCCCTTTGGGCGGGAGTTACATTCAGTACTTC
TRBV11-2	-	TRBD2	TRBJ2-1	CASSQDLIAGGRYNEQFF	TGTGCCAGCAGCCAAGACCTCATAGCGGGAGGTCGTTACAATGAGCAGTTCTTC
TRBV20-1	few	TRBD2	TRBJ2-1	CSASLTSANEQFF	TGCAGTGCTAGTTTAACTAGCGCCAATGAGCAGTTCTTC
TRBV6-6	-	-	TRBJ2-1	CASSYRTGYNEQFF	TGTGCCAGCAGTTATAGGACTGGCTACAATGAGCAGTTCTTC
TRBV19	-	-	TRBJ2-4	CASSPGAYENIQYF	TGTGCCAGTAGTCCTGGAGCCTACGAAAACATTCAGTACTTC
TRBV29-1	few	-	TRBJ2-7	CSVVGYSRDEQYF	TGCAGCGTTGTGGGGTACTCCAGGGACGAGCAGTACTTC
TRBV18	-	-	TRBJ2-3	CASSPLQGYTDTQYF	TGTGCCAGCTCACCCCTACAGGGTTACACAGATACGCAGTATTTT
TRBV6-1	-	TRBD2	TRBJ2-4	CASIATSGKNIQYF	TGTGCCAGCATAGCGACTAGCGGGAAAAACATTCAGTACTTC
TRBV4-3	-	-	TRBJ2-1	CTSSQDPPRAGLYNEQFF	TGCACCAGCAGCCAAGATCCCCCCAGGGCGGGTCTCTACAATGAGCAGTTCTTC
TRBV4-1	-	-	TRBJ1-2	CASSQAGGDYGYTF	TGCGCCAGCAGCCAAGCCGGGGGTGACTATGGCTACACCTTC
TRBV7-9	-	-	TRBJ2-5	CTSSLAGTGLQETQYF	TGTACCAGCAGCTTAGCCGGGACGGGTTTACAAGAGACCCAGTACTTC
TRBV15	-	TRBD1	TRBJ2-7	CATSRAPGGRGRNEQYF	TGTGCCACCAGCAGAGCTCCCGGTGGCAGGGGGCGAAACGAGCAGTACTTC
TRBV12-3/TRBV12-4	-	-	TRBJ2-1	CASSARGRTYDEQFF	TGTGCCAGCAGTGCGCGGGGGCGCACCTACGATGAGCAGTTCTTC
TRBV6-6	-	-	TRBJ2-1	CASSASSEAGEQFF	TGTGCCAGCAGTGCTTCCTCCGAGGCGGGAGAGCAGTTCTTC
TRBV27	few	-	TRBJ1-5	CASSTTGWQPQHF	TGTGCCAGCAGTACAACAGGGTGGCAGCCCCAGCATTTT
TRBV6-2/TRBV6-3	few	TRBD1	TRBJ1-5	CASSPRSTGGTHNQPQHF	TGTGCCAGCAGTCCTCGTTCGACAGGGGGCACCCACAATCAGCCCCAGCATTTT
TRBV20-1	-	-	TRBJ2-7	CSAIQSRGYYEQYF	TGCAGTGCCATACAATCGAGGGGGTACTACGAGCAGTACTTC
TRBV20-1	-	-	TRBJ2-5	CSARDLTQETQYF	TGCAGTGCTAGAGACCTAACTCAAGAGACCCAGTACTTC
TRBV7-9	many	TRBD1	TRBJ1-2	CASSKTGYHGYTF	TGTGCCAGCAGCAAGACAGGGTATCATGGCTACACCTTC
TRBV6-1	few	-	TRBJ2-1	CATSQRYNEQFF	TGTGCCACAAGCCAGCGCTACAATGAGCAGTTCTTC
TRBV6-2/TRBV6-3	-	TRBD2	TRBJ2-5	CASSRLAGLVETQYF	TGTGCCAGCAGTAGACTAGCGGGGCTCGTAGAGACCCAGTACTTC
TRBV28	-	TRBD1	TRBJ1-4	CASRSTGFGEKLFF	TGTGCCAGCCGTTCGACAGGGTTTGGGGAAAAACTGTTTTTT
TRBV27	-	TRBD1	TRBJ1-1	CASRDRGWEDTEAFF	TGTGCCAGCCGGGACAGGGGGTGGGAGGACACTGAAGCTTTCTTT
TRBV6-5	-	TRBD1	TRBJ1-2	CASSYSLGGQIYYGYTF	TGTGCCAGCAGTTACTCCCTGGGGGGACAGATCTACTATGGCTACACCTTC